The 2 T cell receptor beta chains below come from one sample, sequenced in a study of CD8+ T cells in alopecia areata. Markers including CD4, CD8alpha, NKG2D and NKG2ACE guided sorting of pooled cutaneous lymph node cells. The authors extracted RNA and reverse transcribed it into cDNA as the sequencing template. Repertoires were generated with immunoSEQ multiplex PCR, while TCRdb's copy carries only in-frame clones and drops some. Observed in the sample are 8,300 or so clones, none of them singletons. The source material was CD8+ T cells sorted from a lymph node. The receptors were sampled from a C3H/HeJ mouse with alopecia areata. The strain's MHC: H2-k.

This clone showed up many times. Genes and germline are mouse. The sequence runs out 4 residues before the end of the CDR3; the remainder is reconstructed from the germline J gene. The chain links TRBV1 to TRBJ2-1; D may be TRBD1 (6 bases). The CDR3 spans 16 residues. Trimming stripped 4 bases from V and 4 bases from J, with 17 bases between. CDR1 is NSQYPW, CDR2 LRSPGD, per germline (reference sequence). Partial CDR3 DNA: TGCACCTGCAGTGGGCCAGGTGGGACACCATATGCT. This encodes CTCSGPGGTPYA. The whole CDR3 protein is CTCSGPGGTPYAEQFF.

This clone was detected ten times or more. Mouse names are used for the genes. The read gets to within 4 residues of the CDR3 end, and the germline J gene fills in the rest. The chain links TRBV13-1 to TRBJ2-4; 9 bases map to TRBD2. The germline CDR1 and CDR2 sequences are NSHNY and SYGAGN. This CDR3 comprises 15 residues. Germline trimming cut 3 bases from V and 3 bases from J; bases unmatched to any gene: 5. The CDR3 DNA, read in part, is TGTGCCAGCAGTGGGGGACTGGGAGTCCAAAAC. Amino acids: CASSGGLGVQN. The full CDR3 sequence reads CASSGGLGVQNTLYF.